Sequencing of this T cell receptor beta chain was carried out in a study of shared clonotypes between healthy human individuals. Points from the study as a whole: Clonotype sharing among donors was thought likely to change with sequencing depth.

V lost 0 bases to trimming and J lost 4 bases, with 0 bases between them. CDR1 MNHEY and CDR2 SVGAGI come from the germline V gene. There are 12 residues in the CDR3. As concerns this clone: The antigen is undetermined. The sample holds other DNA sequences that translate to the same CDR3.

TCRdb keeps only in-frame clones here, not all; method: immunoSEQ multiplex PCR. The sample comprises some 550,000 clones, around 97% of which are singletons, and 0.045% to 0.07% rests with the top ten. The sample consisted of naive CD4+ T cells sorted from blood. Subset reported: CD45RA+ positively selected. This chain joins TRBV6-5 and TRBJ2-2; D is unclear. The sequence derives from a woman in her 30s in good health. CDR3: CASSYSTGELFF. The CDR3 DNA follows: TGTGCCAGCAGTTACTCCACCGGGGAGCTGTTTTTT.